This T cell receptor beta chain derives from a study of Graves' ophthalmopathy and Graves' hyperthyroidism (dated by TCRdb to the late 2010s). Regarding the research as a whole: Hyperthyroidism was considered stable if no progression to ophthalmopathy occurred within 18 months of follow-up. The study used TCR beta repertoire signatures to distinguish Graves' ophthalmopathy from Graves' hyperthyroidism and to predict progression to ophthalmopathy. In total, over 130 blood samples were TCR-sequenced: fewer than 50 ophthalmopathy, approximately 80 hyperthyroidism and approximately 17 hyperthyroidism-to-ophthalmopathy patients. To explore V-J signatures that separate ophthalmopathy from hyperthyroidism, a discovery set of 95 to 100 patients was enrolled, consisting of 43 with ophthalmopathy and some 59 with stable hyperthyroidism. An independent validation cohort comprised 18 hyperthyroidism patients and about 16 patients who later progressed from hyperthyroidism to ophthalmopathy. T-cell repertoires of thyroid tissue and blood were compared in over five hyperthyroidism patients. Following sampling, methimazole starting at 30 mg daily was administered to hyperthyroidism patients, and high-dose intravenous methylprednisolone was administered to ophthalmopathy patients.

What the work shows at the level of the full study, not this receptor alone: No statistical method was used to set the sample size in advance, and the investigators knew which group each participant was assigned to. In validation, the model predicted ophthalmopathy progression with 55% to 71% sensitivity and roughly 72% specificity; some 13 predicted patients were CT-confirmed with GO in a median of 6.5 months. In cross-validation, the 13-signature model distinguished ophthalmopathy from stable hyperthyroidism with about 88% sensitivity and roughly 81% specificity, and in the test set the corresponding values were roughly 80% and 76%. Among expanded thyroid clonotypes with frequency above 0.001, most also showed up in blood, which suggests that blood repertoires may reflect the thyroid immune response.

Hyperthyroidism patients were newly diagnosed, were aged 18 to 65 years, and had a disease duration under 2 months. Patients with other autoimmune diseases, uncontrolled infections, pregnancy or lactation were excluded from the study. Clinical symptoms, serum thyroxine, TRAb, thyroid ultrasound and orbital computed tomography formed the basis of the diagnosis. Total RNA was extracted with Trizol reagent and quality-checked on an Agilent 2100 Bioanalyzer. The CDR1 and CDR2 encoded by the germline V gene (reference sequence) are DFQATT and SNEGSKA. Counted from cysteine to phenylalanine, this CDR3 has 14 amino acids. Solely the CDR3 DNA is kept, with 42 bases framed from the first base. Trimming takes 1 base from V and 6 bases from J, and the germline ends sit 12 bases apart. In regard to this clonotype: There is no known antigen for this receptor. This may come from a read error, since a much larger clone is one base off.

For repertoire sequencing, the TCR beta CDR3 regions were amplified from RNA transcripts. HTBI primers and the Qiagen OneStep RT-PCR kit were used in a first-round RT-PCR, which was followed by a second-round multiplex PCR, size selection and purification. Libraries were sequenced on an Illumina HiSeq2000 using paired-end 100 bp reads. The authors' analysis ran thus. SOAPnuke was used to process the reads, removing any read that contained adapters or uncalled bases, had a mean Phred below 15, or lacked an exact match to the constant primer or identifier. COPE v1.2.5 was used to merge high-quality paired reads. Each unique nucleotide sequence was treated as a clonotype, and MiTCR v1.1 was used to align the clonotypes to the IMGT TRB V, D and J references. Only V-J combinations with frequency above 0.0001 were analysed, covering 99% to 99.2% of repertoires. A TCR clonal expansion and chaos score per V-J combination was defined as the ratio of F50 clonal expansion to chaos observed in the TCRdist matrix. Welch's t-statistics and random forest were used to reduce the features to about a dozen V-J combinations, which were then used as input to a naive Bayes classifier. The similarity between thyroid and blood repertoires was quantified using the Morisita-Horn index. Clones were called with MiXCR by TCRdb after fastp trimmed the public reads at Q25, and only in-frame beta chains were retained. CDR3 protein duplicates are merged, each entry listing the most common genes and DNA. These V and J calls are TCRdb output, not the study's own analysis. This sample gives around 590,000 distinct CDR3 sequences in total; roughly 40% of them show up just once. The ten biggest clones cover about 4% of the sample.

The sequence came from an adult man with Graves' hyperthyroidism. The sequencing sample was made of peripheral blood or thyroid tissue (not recorded which). The chain uses TRBV20-1 and TRBJ2-2; TRBD2 might be the D gene, on 5 matching bases. CDR3 reads: CSARVPSLAGELFF. The DNA is TGCAGTGCTAGAGTCCCTAGCCTTGCCGGGGAGCTGTTTTTT.